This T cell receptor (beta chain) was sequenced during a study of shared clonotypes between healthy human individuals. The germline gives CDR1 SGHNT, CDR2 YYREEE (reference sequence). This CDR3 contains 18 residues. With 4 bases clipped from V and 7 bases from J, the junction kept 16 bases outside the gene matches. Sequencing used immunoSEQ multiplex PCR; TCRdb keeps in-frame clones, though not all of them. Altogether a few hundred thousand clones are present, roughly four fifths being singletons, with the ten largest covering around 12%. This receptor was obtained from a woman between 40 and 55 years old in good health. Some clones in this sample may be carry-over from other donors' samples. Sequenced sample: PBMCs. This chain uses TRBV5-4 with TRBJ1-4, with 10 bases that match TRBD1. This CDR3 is CASSARRGQGTHGEKLFF. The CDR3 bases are TGTGCCAGCAGCGCCCGTCGGGGACAGGGGACTCATGGTGAAAAACTGTTTTTT. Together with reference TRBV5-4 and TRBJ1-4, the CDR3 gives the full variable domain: ETGVTQSPTHLIKTRGQQVTLRCSSQSGHNTVSWYQQALGQGPQFIFQYYREEENGRGNFPPRFSGLQFPNYSSELNVNALELDDSALYLCASSARRGQGTHGEKLFFGSGTQLSVL.